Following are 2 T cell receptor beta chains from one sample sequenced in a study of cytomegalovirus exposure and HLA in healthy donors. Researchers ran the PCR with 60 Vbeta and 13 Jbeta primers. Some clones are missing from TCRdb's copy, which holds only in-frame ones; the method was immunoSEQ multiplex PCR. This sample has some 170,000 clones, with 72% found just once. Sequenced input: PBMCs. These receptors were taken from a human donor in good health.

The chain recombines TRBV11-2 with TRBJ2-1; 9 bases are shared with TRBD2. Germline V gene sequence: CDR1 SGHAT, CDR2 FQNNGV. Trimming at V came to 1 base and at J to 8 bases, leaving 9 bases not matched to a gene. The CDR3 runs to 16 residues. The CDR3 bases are TGTGCCAGCAGCTTAGTGGCGGGGGGGCCCTTGGATGAGCAGTTCTTC. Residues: CASSLVAGGPLDEQFF. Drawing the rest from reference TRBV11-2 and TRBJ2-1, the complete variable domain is EAGVAQSPRYKIIEKRQSVAFWCNPISGHATLYWYQQILGQGPKLLIQFQNNGVVDDSQLPKDRFSAERLKGVDSTLKIQPAKLEDSAVYLCASSLVAGGPLDEQFFGPGTRLTVL.

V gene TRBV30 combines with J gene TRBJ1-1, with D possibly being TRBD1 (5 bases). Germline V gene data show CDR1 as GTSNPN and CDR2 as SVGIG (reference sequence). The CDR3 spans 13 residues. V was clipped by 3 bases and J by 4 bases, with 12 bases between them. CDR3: CAWSRVGGTEAFF. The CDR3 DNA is TGTGCCTGGAGCAGGGTGGGCGGCACTGAAGCTTTCTTT.